This TCR beta chain came from a study of blood T cell repertoires in COVID-19 (TCRdb year 2020). Background on the whole study: Samples from collaborators originated in the United States, Italy and Spain and spanned both the acute and convalescent phases of COVID-19. The material from the prospective study consisted of cDNA or gDNA derived from T cells, B-cell-depleted T cells, or PBMCs. The dataset comprised deeply sampled blood TCRbeta repertoires from subjects exposed to, actively infected with, or recovered from COVID-19. A freely available public database, intended as a resource for researchers studying the immune response to SARS-CoV-2, is where the repertoires were released. Samples were obtained from the ongoing ImmuneRACE study (first 160 participants) and from about 1,300 subjects provided by 6 global collaborators. Sample metadata almost always included a de-identified subject ID, COVID-19 status, age in years and sex. HLA class I and class II types, where available, came from metadata supplied by the sample provider rather than from assay-based typing.

TCRbeta CDR3 regions were amplified from genomic DNA using the immunoSEQ Assay, a bias-controlled multiplex PCR. From the authors' description of their analysis: The number of nucleated cells in each sample was estimated from the amplification of reference gene primers within the assay. Sequence reads were collapsed and filtered to measure the absolute abundance of every unique TCRbeta CDR3 rearrangement. For each sample, productive Simpson clonality was calculated as the square root of Simpson's diversity index over productive rearrangements. TCRdb retrieved this table from immuneACCESS and kept in-frame rearrangements only. Not all clones are present; in checked studies, unresolved V genes account for under half, and no reason is known for the remainder. V, J and clone size are those of that table, while D and trimming were read from the DNA. This sample has roughly 69,000 clones in its table, and around 84% of those were observed once. In total, the top ten clones hold 12% of the sample.

The full study reports these points: How much clinical and demographic metadata was included differed by source and by participant, and the metadata was provided uncurated.

Collaborating institutions collected whole blood in K2EDTA tubes following their own protocols. For TCRbeta analysis, collaborator samples were shipped as frozen whole blood, as isolated PBMCs, or as DNA extracted from either sample type. The CDR3 runs 13 residues from the cysteine to the phenylalanine. The kept DNA is CDR3 alone, 39 bases in frame from the first base. The CDR1 and CDR2 encoded by the germline V gene (reference sequence) are LGHDT and YNNKEL. Trimming leaves V shorter by 4 bases and J shorter by 6 bases, with the junction holding 3 bases beyond the gene matches. Turning to this clone: Its antigen is unknown. Base qualities are not at hand, and no much larger clone is one base apart.

This TCR was recovered from a human donor in a cohort sampled during active COVID-19. The material sequenced was peripheral blood. The sequence is built from TRBV3-1 (or the pseudogene TRBV3-2) and TRBJ2-4, with 7 junctional bases fitting TRBD1. The DNA reads as follows: TGTGCCAGCAGCCCGACAGGGAGAAACATTCAGTACTTC. Its translation reads: CASSPTGRNIQYF.